This is a list of T cell receptor beta chains from one sample in a study of identical twins. TCRdb independently ran MiXCR on the 5' RACE reads; one entry per CDR3 protein. Altogether some 760,000 distinct CDR3 sequences are present, about 20% being singletons, with the ten largest covering around 12%. These same records also appear under a second study, on T cells expressing NK-cell markers.

Sample: PBMCs. The receptors were gathered from a woman between 18 and 29 years old in good health. The CDR3 runs from the conserved cysteine through the conserved F or W. Each record gives: J gene, clone size, D gene, V gene, CDR3 DNA, CDR3 protein. The D gene is left open where the match is weak. Clone size, where shown, is once, few, many, or a class for clones that have expanded.

>TRBJ1-2|few|NA|TRBV6-1
TGTGCCAGCAGTCAAACGGACACCAATGGCTACACCTTC
CASSQTDTNGYTF
>TRBJ1-2|few|NA|TRBV12-3/TRBV12-4
TGTGCCAGCAGGCCGACAGACGATTATGGCTACACCTTC
CASRPTDDYGYTF
>TRBJ2-4|NA|TRBD2|TRBV6-5
TGTGCCAGCAGTTACTCGATTAGCGGGCGGGCCAAAAACATTCAGTACTTC
CASSYSISGRAKNIQYF
>TRBJ2-7|few|NA|TRBV2
TGTGCCAGCAGTGATGCTACGGGCCATTACGAGCAGTACTTC
CASSDATGHYEQYF
>TRBJ1-5|few|NA|TRBV5-5
TGTGCCAGCAGCTTTAGGTATGGGCAGCCCCAGCATTTT
CASSFRYGQPQHF
>TRBJ2-1|NA|NA|TRBV4-3
TGCGCCAGCAGCCAAGAACGGGGTTTCCCTGACAATGAGCAGTTCTTC
CASSQERGFPDNEQFF
>TRBJ2-1|few|NA|TRBV5-1
TGCGCCAGCAGCTTGGTTGGGGGTTGGAATTACAATGAGCAGTTCTTC
CASSLVGGWNYNEQFF
>TRBJ2-7|NA|NA|TRBV12-3/TRBV12-4
TGTGCCAGCAGTCCCTCCGGGACCTACTACGAGCAGTACTTC
CASSPSGTYYEQYF
>TRBJ2-1|few|TRBD2|TRBV12-3/TRBV12-4
TGTGCCAGCAGTTTAGTAAGGGGACTAGCGGGGGGCACCCTTAGGGGTGAGCAGTTCTTC
CASSLVRGLAGGTLRGEQFF
>TRBJ1-6|NA|NA|TRBV7-9
TGTGCCAGCAGGGGAGGATTGTCACCCCTCCACTTT
CASRGGLSPLHF
>TRBJ2-1|few|NA|TRBV5-1
TGCGCCAGCAGCTTGAGGGTTCGGCAGGGGCTCTACAATGAGCAGTTCTTC
CASSLRVRQGLYNEQFF
>TRBJ2-6|once|NA|TRBV7-6
TGTGCCAGCAGCTTAAGGCCGACCTCTGGGGCCAACGTCCTGACTTTC
CASSLRPTSGANVLTF
>TRBJ2-3|NA|NA|TRBV20-1
TGCAGTGCTAGCAATTTCGAGGGAGAGGCAGATACGCAGTATTTT
CSASNFEGEADTQYF
>TRBJ2-5|NA|TRBD2|TRBV20-1
TGCAGTGCTAGCCCATTTAATAGCGGGGACAACCAAGAGACCCAGTACTTC
CSASPFNSGDNQETQYF
>TRBJ2-1|NA|NA|TRBV29-1
TGCAGCGTTTCAGCGGAGGGGAGCTCCTACAATGAGCAGTTCTTC
CSVSAEGSSYNEQFF
>TRBJ2-1|few|NA|TRBV12-3/TRBV12-4
TGTGCCAGCAGTTTCGACCACAATGAGCAGTTCTTC
CASSFDHNEQFF
>TRBJ2-7|NA|NA|TRBV3-1
TGTGCCAGCAGCCATTATTCAGGGGACGGCGAGCAGTACTTC
CASSHYSGDGEQYF